The next 31 T cell receptor beta chains were all read from a single sample in a study of T cells in Graves' hyperthyroidism and ophthalmopathy. It was RNA transcripts that yielded the amplified TCR beta CDR3 regions. With the HTBI primer set, the TCR CDR3 went through a first round of RT-PCR. TCRdb reprocessed the multiplex PCR reads via MiXCR and lists one record per CDR3 protein. The sample has some 700,000 distinct CDR3 sequences, 15% to 20% seen once. The sequenced sample was blood. The receptors stem from a man in his fifties or sixties with Graves' hyperthyroidism.

This clonotype was counted ten times or more. The chain uses TRBV6-1 and TRBJ2-7; D unresolved. The CDR3 totals 13 residues. Trimming removed 7 bases at V and 2 bases at J, with 12 bases between. Germline V gives CDR1 MNHNS, CDR2 SASEGT. The CDR3 sequence: CASTLDGPYEQYF. CDR3 DNA: TGTGCCAGCACCTTGGACGGTCCCTACGAGCAGTACTTC.

The chain couples TRBV4-1 to TRBJ2-1; a possible D gene is TRBD2 (5 bases). The germline V gene encodes CDR1 MGHRA and CDR2 YSYEKL. V lost 1 base and J 8 bases, leaving 15 bases between the germline ends. The CDR3 contains 15 residues. The CDR3 reads CASSQVTGSLDEQFF. The CDR3 bases are TGCGCCAGCAGCCAAGTGACGGGGTCCTTGGATGAGCAGTTCTTC.

This clonotype has just a few counts. The rearrangement links TRBV28 to TRBJ2-1; perhaps TRBD1 as D (7 bases). Germline-derived CDR1 and CDR2 are MDHEN and SYDVKM. V lost 5 bases and J lost 5, with 19 bases in between. CDR3 size: 16 residues. The CDR3: CASSQGDLYYNNEQFF. CDR3 bases: TGTGCCAGCAGTCAGGGGGACTTATATTATAACAATGAGCAGTTCTTC.

This clonotype was observed many times. The chain links TRBV6-2 or TRBV6-3 to TRBJ2-6; D unclear. The V gene lost 5 bases and the J gene lost 0 bases, with 11 bases spanning the gap. The CDR3 sequence is 16 residues long. The germline gives CDR1 MNHEY, CDR2 SVGEGT. In DNA form, the CDR3 reads TGTGCCAGCAGTCCCTGGAAGAGCTCTGGGGCCAACGTCCTGACTTTC. This encodes CASSPWKSSGANVLTF.

This clonotype was seen only a few times. The gene calls are TRBV30 and TRBJ2-2; D gene ambiguous. Germline V gene data show CDR1 as GTSNPN and CDR2 as SVGIG (reference sequence). Trimming took 1 base from V and 4 from J, leaving 10 bases between them. The CDR3 is 14 amino acids. In nucleotides, the CDR3 is TGTGCCTGGAGTGGCCAGATATCCACCGGGGAGCTGTTTTTT. It translates to CAWSGQISTGELFF.

At least ten counts were recorded for this clonotype. The chain employs TRBV28 and TRBJ1-2; 7 bases are shared with TRBD1. V lost 8 bases to trimming and J lost 5 bases; unmatched junction nucleotides: 5. The CDR3 contains 12 residues. Germline assignment: CDR1 MDHEN and CDR2 SYDVKM. CDR3 nucleotides: TGTGCCAGCTCCGGGACAGAGTATGGCTACACCTTC. It encodes CASSGTEYGYTF.

This clonotype was seen only a few times. The rearrangement joins TRBV7-2 to TRBJ2-1, with 12 bases lining up with TRBD2. In germline, CDR1 is SGHTA, CDR2 FQGNSA. The CDR3 spans 15 residues. V trimming: 5 bases; J trimming: 5 bases; junction bases outside the gene matches: 4. Here the CDR3 reads CASSPSGRDNNEQFF. DNA for the CDR3: TGTGCCAGCAGCCCTAGCGGGAGGGATAACAATGAGCAGTTCTTC.

This clonotype came up many times. This chain connects TRBV14 to TRBJ1-2; no definite D call. This CDR3 spans 13 amino acids. Germline V gene data show CDR1 as SGHDN and CDR2 as FVKESK. The V end lost 1 base, the J end lost 2 bases, and 5 bases lay between the germline ends. Here the CDR3 reads CASSQGENYGYTF. As DNA, the CDR3 is TGTGCCAGCAGCCAAGGGGAGAACTATGGCTACACCTTC.

This clonotype is a singleton in its sample. A read error may explain this, as a much larger clone is one base away. The chain has TRBV27 and TRBJ2-3; D uncertain. The germline V gene encodes CDR1 MNHEY and CDR2 SMNVEV (reference sequence). The CDR3 sequence is 12 residues long. The CDR3 nucleotides read TGTGCCAGCACCAGCATGGGAAATACGCTGTATTTT. It codes for CASTSMGNTLYF.

The rearrangement links TRBV12-3 or TRBV12-4 to TRBJ2-7; D not resolved. This CDR3 has 11 residues. Trimming took off 7 bases at V and 7 bases at J, with 11 bases between the two ends. CDR3 loop: CASTKNTEQYF. DNA of the CDR3: TGTGCCAGCACCAAGAACACTGAGCAGTACTTC.

Many counts were recorded for this clonotype. J is TRBJ1-2 and V is TRBV2; D call uncertain. CDR1 SNHLY and CDR2 FYNNEI come from the germline V gene. This CDR3 is built from 15 residues. V was trimmed by 11 bases and J by 3 bases, leaving 22 bases between them. The CDR3, as DNA: TGTGCCGGAAAGATCCATCCGGGGTCTGACTATGGCTACACCTTC. This gives the protein CAGKIHPGSDYGYTF.

This clonotype was seen many times. J is TRBJ2-1 and V is TRBV2; TRBD1 aligns across 9 bases. The V segment lost 6 bases and the J segment 8 bases; nucleotides outside the gene matches: 5. The CDR3 sequence is 13 residues long. Germline loops: CDR1 SNHLY, CDR2 FYNNEI. The CDR3: CASRRTGEDEQFF. In nucleotides, the CDR3 is TGTGCCAGCAGGAGGACAGGGGAGGATGAGCAGTTCTTC.

In regard to this clonotype: Its ends do not fully match the called genes, so a read error is possible. The chain recombines TRBV24-1 with TRBJ2-3, with D perhaps TRBD2 (6 bases). Germline V gene lookup returns CDR1 KGHDR and CDR2 SFDVKD. The CDR3 is 13 residues long. The DNA of the CDR3 is TGTGCCATCAGTGGCGGGGCTTCAGATACGCAGTATTTT. It encodes CAISGGASDTQYF.

This clonotype has only a few counts. This sequence joins TRBV9 and TRBJ1-3, with a weak D call TRBD1 (5 bases). The V end was cut by 4 bases, the J end by 0 bases, with 11 bases between. Germline loops: CDR1 SGDLS, CDR2 YYNGEE. The CDR3 covers 15 residues. The CDR3 protein is CASSITGDSGNTIYF. CDR3 nucleotide sequence: TGTGCCAGCAGCATAACAGGAGACTCTGGAAACACCATATATTTT. Full variable domain (outside the CDR3, taken from reference TRBV9 and TRBJ1-3): DSGVTQTPKHLITATGQRVTLRCSPRSGDLSVYWYQQSLDQGLQFLIQYYNGEERAKGNILERFSAQQFPDLHSELNLSSLELGDSALYFCASSITGDSGNTIYFGEGSWLTVV.

The sample holds many counts of this clonotype. The V and J genes are TRBV9 and TRBJ2-1, with 9 positions matching TRBD1. Germline trimming cut 3 bases from V and 4 bases from J; bases unmatched to any gene: 14. The CDR3 runs to 18 residues. CDR1 and CDR2 from the germline V gene are SGDLS and YYNGEE. CDR3 nucleotide sequence: TGTGCCAGCAGCGGCAGACAGGGGGGGAGCGGGCGTTACAATGAGCAGTTCTTC. It is translated as CASSGRQGGSGRYNEQFF.

The table lists this clonotype with many counts. The CDR3 loop is CASSQGLAGSYEQYF. DNA of the CDR3: TGCGCCAGCAGCCAAGGACTAGCGGGTTCCTACGAGCAGTACTTC. The gene calls are TRBV5-1 and TRBJ2-7; TRBD2 aligns across 11 bases. V trimming: 4 bases; J trimming: 1 base; junction bases outside the gene matches: 4. The germline V gene has CDR1 SGHRS and CDR2 YFSETQ. CDR3 length: 15 residues.

This clonotype was seen at least ten times. The gene calls are TRBV2 and TRBJ1-6, with D maybe TRBD1 (5 bases). Deletions cut 2 bases from V and 2 bases from J, with 7 bases between. Germline lookup yields CDR1 SNHLY and CDR2 FYNNEI. The CDR3 covers 15 residues. The CDR3 is CASSEQGPYNSPLHF. For the CDR3, the DNA is TGTGCCAGCAGTGAACAGGGACCCTATAATTCACCCCTCCACTTT.

This clonotype was seen many times. The chain employs TRBV2 and TRBJ2-7; TRBD2 matches at 8 bases. Germline assignment: CDR1 SNHLY and CDR2 FYNNEI. The CDR3 sequence is 18 residues long. V lost 5 bases to trimming and J lost 5 bases; unmatched junction nucleotides: 20. CDR3 bases: TGTGCCAGCAGTCCCATACTGGGGTTACAGCGGGAGCGCGACGAGCAGTACTTC. This gives the protein CASSPILGLQRERDEQYF.

The table lists this clonotype with many counts. This chain connects TRBV20-1 to TRBJ2-7, with a weak D call TRBD2 (7 bases). Trimming pared 5 bases from V and 3 bases from J, leaving 14 bases between. The CDR3 has 13 residues. Germline values: CDR1 DFQATT, CDR2 SNEGSKA (reference sequence). CDR3 amino acids: CSAVGGAYYEQYF. The CDR3 nucleotides read TGCAGTGCTGTGGGGGGGGCCTACTACGAGCAGTACTTC.

The chain employs TRBV11-2 and TRBJ2-6; no definite D call. Germline V gene sequence: CDR1 SGHAT, CDR2 FQNNGV. Between the trimmed V and J ends, which lost 5 bases and 0 bases, there was a span of 5 bases. The CDR3 runs 14 residues. In DNA, the CDR3 is TGTGCCAGCAGCCCCGCCTCTGGGGCCAACGTCCTGACTTTC. Translating it yields CASSPASGANVLTF.

The gene calls are TRBV20-1 and TRBJ1-1; 10 bases are a match to TRBD1. CDR3 length: 14 amino acids. V gave up 5 bases and J gave up 1 base; unmatched junction bases: 4. Germline values: CDR1 DFQATT, CDR2 SNEGSKA (reference sequence). The DNA for the CDR3 is TGCAGTGCTGACCGGGACAGGGGGAACACTGAAGCTTTCTTT. As protein: CSADRDRGNTEAFF.

The rearrangement links TRBV2 to TRBJ2-2, with D possibly being TRBD2 (5 bases). The CDR3 loop spans 13 amino acids. Germline V gives CDR1 SNHLY, CDR2 FYNNEI. The V end lost 6 bases, the J end lost 3 bases, and 8 bases lay between the germline ends. CDR3 DNA: TGTGCCAGCAGCGGGGTGGACACCGGGGAGCTGTTTTTT. Its translation: CASSGVDTGELFF.

The chain links TRBV7-9 to TRBJ2-2; 8 positions match TRBD1. The junction had 7 bases not matched to a gene; V was cut back by 5 bases and J by 2 bases. The CDR3 spans 16 residues. The V gene's germline CDR1 is SEHNR and CDR2 FQNEAQ (reference sequence). CDR3 sequence: CASSPPDRVNTGELFF. The CDR3, as DNA: TGTGCCAGCAGCCCACCGGACAGGGTTAACACCGGGGAGCTGTTTTTT.

This clonotype was observed at least ten times. The V call is TRBV28, the J call TRBJ2-3, with D perhaps matching TRBD1 (5 bases). Germline CDR1 and CDR2: MDHEN and SYDVKM. Trimming cost V 2 bases and J 4 bases, with 10 bases left between them. CDR3 length: 14 amino acids. The CDR3, as DNA: TGTGCCAGCAGTTTAAGTCAGGGTGCAGATACGCAGTATTTT. Translated: CASSLSQGADTQYF.

Many counts were recorded for this clonotype. The rearrangement uses TRBV11-2 and TRBJ2-2; D ambiguous. This CDR3 region has 13 residues. The germline V and J ends were trimmed by 1 base and 6 bases, with 6 bases remaining between them. The germline CDR1 and CDR2 sequences are SGHAT and FQNNGV. As DNA, the CDR3 is TGTGCCAGCAGCTTAGGAGAATCCGGGGAGCTGTTTTTT. It is translated as CASSLGESGELFF.

Remarks on this clonotype: A single base separates this from a much larger clone, so it may be a read error. J is TRBJ2-2 and V is TRBV11-2; 8 bases fit TRBD1. CDR1 is SGHAT, CDR2 FQNNGV, per germline. The junction had 10 bases not matched to a gene; V was cut back by 4 bases and J by 6 bases. The CDR3 spans 16 residues. The DNA for the CDR3 is TGTGCCAGCAGCTCCGTCAGGGGGCAGAGGGCCGGGGAGCTGTTTTTT. Translating gives CASSSVRGQRAGELFF.

The chain combines TRBV7-9 with TRBJ2-3; 8 positions agree with TRBD2. The CDR3 totals 19 residues. CDR1 is SEHNR and CDR2 is FQNEAQ in the germline V gene (reference sequence). Trimming cost V 4 bases and J 5 bases; bases outside gene matches: 20. CDR3 amino acids: CASSSPQEVSGKAGDTQYF. The DNA for the CDR3 is TGTGCCAGCAGCTCCCCCCAGGAGGTTAGCGGGAAGGCCGGAGATACGCAGTATTTT.

This clonotype has at least ten counts. The chain joins TRBV6-6 to TRBJ1-1; tentative D call: TRBD1 (5 bases). V was clipped by 0 bases and J by 5 bases, with 7 bases between them. This CDR3 spans 13 amino acids. The germline V gene encodes CDR1 MNHNY and CDR2 SVGAGI (reference sequence). Written as DNA, the CDR3 is TGTGCCAGCAGTTACTCCGGGGGAACTGAAGCTTTCTTT. Translating gives CASSYSGGTEAFF.

A note on this clonotype: A much bigger clone sits one base away, suggesting this may be a read error. CDR3 amino acids: CAWRLAGSSYEQYF. The CDR3 bases are TGTGCCTGGAGACTAGCGGGGAGCTCCTACGAGCAGTACTTC. The V call is TRBV30, the J call TRBJ2-7; 10 bases are shared with TRBD2. The V segment lost 3 bases and the J segment 0 bases; nucleotides outside the gene matches: 2. Germline V lookup: CDR1 GTSNPN, CDR2 SVGIG (reference sequence). The CDR3 is 14 residues long.

As regards this clonotype: With a much larger clone just one base away, this may be a read error. V is TRBV2 and J is TRBJ2-1; TRBD1 agrees at 11 bases. Trimming removed 6 bases from V and 0 bases from J; junction bases left unmatched: 10. The CDR3 has 18 residues. Germline V gives CDR1 SNHLY, CDR2 FYNNEI. CDR3 residues: CASRAGTGGGSSYNEQFF. For the CDR3, the DNA is TGTGCCAGCAGAGCCGGGACAGGGGGTGGTTCCTCCTACAATGAGCAGTTCTTC.

This clonotype was seen only a few times. CDR3 in amino acids: CASSYSEREVTGELFF. In DNA form, the CDR3 reads TGTGCCAGCAGTTACTCCGAGCGGGAGGTGACCGGGGAGCTGTTTTTT. This chain links TRBV6-2 or TRBV6-3 with TRBJ2-2; 9 positions match TRBD2. The CDR3 length is 16 residues. Germline loops: CDR1 MNHEY, CDR2 SVGEGT. The junction had 4 bases not matched to a gene; V was cut back by 0 bases and J by 5 bases.